The next 32 T cell receptor beta chains were all read from a single sample in a study of naive and memory T cell subsets. A UMI-containing oligonucleotide was joined by 3' ligation to the TCR cDNA template. Ligated cDNA underwent four rounds of PCR with nested alpha and beta constant region primers and SP2. TCRdb itself ran the 5' RACE reads through MiXCR, one entry per CDR3 protein. The profile shows roughly 62,000 distinct CDR3 sequences, around 8% of them singletons. Receptors were obtained from a female donor in good health.

This chain uses TRBV28 with TRBJ2-7, with TRBD1 as a possible D gene (5 bases). The V end lost 4 bases, the J end lost 1 base, and 14 bases lay between the germline ends. Germline-derived CDR1 and CDR2 are MDHEN and SYDVKM. This CDR3 contains 15 residues. CDR3 in amino acids: CASSSGGAESYEQYF. The CDR3 DNA reads TGTGCCAGCAGTTCCGGTGGGGCAGAATCCTACGAGCAGTACTTC.

The chain is built from TRBV12-3 or TRBV12-4 and TRBJ2-3; a possible D gene is TRBD1 (6 bases). The CDR3 loop spans 13 amino acids. Between the trimmed V and J ends, which lost 2 bases and 6 bases, there was a span of 9 bases. In DNA form, the CDR3 reads TGTGCCAGCAGTTTACCAGGGGCTGATACGCAGTATTTT. It codes for CASSLPGADTQYF.

This clonotype was seen a handful of times. V gene TRBV6-5 combines with J gene TRBJ1-2; 9 bases line up with TRBD1. Germline trimming cut 4 bases from V and 4 bases from J; bases unmatched to any gene: 13. The CDR3 has 17 amino acids. Germline V CDR1 and CDR2: MNHEY, SVGAGI. The CDR3 coding sequence is TGTGCCAGCAGTTCCGTCCCGGGACAGGGATCGATCTATGGCTACACCTTC. As protein: CASSSVPGQGSIYGYTF.

This clonotype was seen more than once but under ten times. The chain combines TRBV29-1 with TRBJ2-5; D unclear. The CDR3 runs to 12 residues. Trimming cost V 5 bases and J 1 base, with 8 bases left between them. CDR1 and CDR2 (germline): SQVTM, ANQGSEA. CDR3 DNA: TGCAGCGTTCCCCACCTCCAAGAGACCCAGTACTTC. This sequence encodes CSVPHLQETQYF.

The table lists this clonotype with a few counts. This sequence joins TRBV12-3 or TRBV12-4 and TRBJ2-5; D perhaps matches TRBD1 (6 bases). The length of the CDR3 is 16 residues. The germline V and J ends were trimmed by 5 bases and 4 bases, with 20 bases remaining between them. In DNA form, the CDR3 reads TGTGCCAGCAGTATGACGACAGGTTCCAATTTAGAGACCCAGTACTTC. It yields the protein CASSMTTGSNLETQYF.

This clonotype was found a few times. The chain links TRBV5-6 to TRBJ2-3; 8 bases match TRBD1. Trimming at V came to 6 bases and at J to 0 bases, leaving 6 bases not matched to a gene. The CDR3 covers 15 residues. Germline V gene sequence: CDR1 SGHDT, CDR2 YYEEEE. CDR3 DNA sequence: TGTGCCAGCACCCGGACAGGGATTAGCACAGATACGCAGTATTTT. Amino acid sequence: CASTRTGISTDTQYF.

The chain has TRBV7-8 and TRBJ2-5; tentatively, D is TRBD1 (6 bases). Trimming cost V 4 bases and J 2 bases, with 14 bases left between them. Germline lookup yields CDR1 SGHVS and CDR2 FQNEAQ. This CDR3 has 15 amino acids. Here the CDR3 DNA reads TGTGCCAGCAGCTCAAGAAGGACAGCACAAGAGACCCAGTACTTC. Its translation: CASSSRRTAQETQYF.

This clonotype was detected a few times. V usage is TRBV27 and J usage is TRBJ2-3, with 10 nucleotides matching TRBD1. The CDR3 runs to 16 residues. J gave up 5 bases and V 2 bases, and 7 bases lay outside the gene matches. Germline V gene sequence: CDR1 MNHEY, CDR2 SMNVEV (reference sequence). This CDR3 reads CASSLGRDRGVDTQYF. CDR3 in DNA: TGTGCCAGCAGTTTAGGCCGGGACAGGGGAGTAGATACGCAGTATTTT.

As concerns this clonotype: The junction departs from the called germline gene at one end, perhaps through a read error. J is TRBJ2-7 and V is TRBV24-1; D gene unclear. Germline CDR1 is KGHDR and CDR2 is SFDVKD. This CDR3 has 13 amino acids. CDR3 region: CATSDLLSHEQYF. In DNA, the CDR3 is TGTGCCACCAGTGATTTGCTCTCCCACGAGCAGTACTTC.

This rearrangement joins TRBV7-3 to TRBJ2-3; D possibly matches TRBD1 or TRBD2 (5 bases each). CDR1 SGHTA and CDR2 FQGTGA come from the germline V gene. Trimming stripped 8 bases from V and 7 bases from J, with 16 bases between. The CDR3 covers 13 residues. The CDR3 DNA follows: TGTGCCAGCGGGACGCAGGGCGGAAATACGCAGTATTTT. This encodes CASGTQGGNTQYF.

The V call is TRBV30, the J call TRBJ2-7; D gene ambiguous. The CDR3 is 13 amino acids. Deletions cut 6 bases from V and 2 bases from J, with 14 bases between. Germline assignment: CDR1 GTSNPN and CDR2 SVGIG (reference sequence). The CDR3 DNA reads TGTGCCTGTTCCCCGGAGTCCCCCTACGAGCAGTACTTC. This sequence encodes CACSPESPYEQYF.

In its sample, this clonotype was seen a few times. The chain's CDR3 is CASSKGLAGAPSSYEQYF. The CDR3 DNA sequence: TGTGCCAGCAGCAAAGGACTAGCGGGAGCTCCCAGCTCCTACGAGCAGTACTTC. The chain recombines TRBV7-6 with TRBJ2-7; 13 nucleotides agree with TRBD2. The CDR3 loop spans 18 amino acids. V was clipped by 5 bases and J by 0 bases; unmatched bases: 10. Germline V gene data show CDR1 as SGHVS and CDR2 as FNYEAQ.

This clonotype was seen only a few times. The rearrangement joins TRBV12-3 or TRBV12-4 to TRBJ2-1, with 7 bases identical to TRBD2. The CDR3 has 14 residues. V trimming: 6 bases; J trimming: 9 bases; junction bases outside the gene matches: 11. This CDR3 is CASSAAGRGSEQFF. In DNA form, the CDR3 reads TGTGCCAGCAGCGCAGCGGGGAGAGGGAGTGAGCAGTTCTTC.

This clonotype has more than one count but fewer than ten. V is TRBV19 and J is TRBJ1-4, with 7 positions matching TRBD1. This CDR3 has 15 amino acids. V lost 6 bases and J lost 3; bases outside the gene matches: 7. Germline values: CDR1 LNHDA, CDR2 SQIVND (reference sequence). DNA of the CDR3: TGTGCCAGTAGGGGAGCCGGGACAGCTAATGAAAAACTGTTTTTT. Translated: CASRGAGTANEKLFF.

The CDR3 DNA reads TGTGCCACCAGTGATGGAAACACTGAAGCTTTCTTT. Amino acid sequence: CATSDGNTEAFF. The chain uses TRBV24-1 and TRBJ1-1, with D hard to call. The CDR3 is made up of 12 amino acids. Germline values: CDR1 KGHDR, CDR2 SFDVKD. V was pared by 3 bases and J by 2 bases, with 3 bases between.

The chain combines TRBV5-6 with TRBJ2-5; D ambiguous. This CDR3 is built from 14 residues. Germline-derived CDR1 and CDR2 are SGHDT and YYEEEE. Deletions cut 4 bases from V and 1 base from J, with 11 bases between. The CDR3 spells CASSPVALQETQYF. The CDR3 DNA reads as TGTGCCAGCAGCCCCGTGGCGCTCCAAGAGACCCAGTACTTC.

The chain couples TRBV20-1 to TRBJ2-7; 9 bases fit TRBD1. The CDR3 is made up of 15 amino acids. After removal of 0 bases from V and 1 base from J, the junction contained 4 bases not matched to a gene. The germline V gene encodes CDR1 DFQATT and CDR2 SNEGSKA (reference sequence). The CDR3 DNA is TGCAGTGCTAGAGATGGTGGGACAGGGTCCTACGAGCAGTACTTC. Its translation: CSARDGGTGSYEQYF.

This clonotype was observed a few times. The V and J genes are TRBV20-1 and TRBJ2-7; 7 nucleotides agree with TRBD2. Per the germline V gene, CDR1 is DFQATT and CDR2 is SNEGSKA (reference sequence). Trimming cost V 1 base and J 6 bases; bases outside gene matches: 9. This CDR3 has 14 amino acids. The DNA of the CDR3 is TGCAGTGCTAGAGTAGCGGGCGGGGTAGGCGAGCAGTACTTC. Residues: CSARVAGGVGEQYF.

Many counts were recorded for this clonotype. This chain links TRBV12-3 or TRBV12-4 with TRBJ1-6; unclear D gene. The CDR3 sequence is 12 residues long. Trimming took off 2 bases at V and 7 bases at J, with 3 bases between the two ends. The CDR3 region is CASSLTNSPLHF. The CDR3 DNA reads as TGTGCCAGCAGTTTAACGAATTCACCCCTCCACTTT.

This clonotype showed up just a few times. The J gene is TRBJ1-5, the V gene TRBV12-3 or TRBV12-4; TRBD1 matches at 7 bases. This CDR3 contains 14 residues. V lost 5 bases and J lost 6; bases outside the gene matches: 7. In DNA form, the CDR3 reads TGTGCCAGCAGTCTAAGGGACAGTACTCAGCCCCAGCATTTT. It translates to CASSLRDSTQPQHF.

In this sample, this clonotype turned up many times. V and J are TRBV7-9 and TRBJ1-6; no firm D call. The CDR3 covers 16 residues. Germline CDR1 and CDR2: SEHNR and FQNEAQ (reference sequence). Trimming removed 3 bases at V and 3 bases at J, with 12 bases between. The CDR3 loop is CASSLGAGFYNSPLHF. The CDR3 bases are TGTGCCAGCAGCTTGGGTGCGGGATTCTATAATTCACCCCTCCACTTT.

This clonotype was observed a handful of times. This chain uses TRBV12-3 or TRBV12-4 with TRBJ2-3; D is possibly TRBD1 or TRBD2 (6 bases each). This CDR3 spans 16 amino acids. Trimming removed 3 bases from V and 0 bases from J, with 13 bases in between. CDR3 bases: TGTGCCAGCAGTTTTTGGGGGGCCCCTAGCACAGATACGCAGTATTTT. Translated: CASSFWGAPSTDTQYF.

The sample holds many counts of this clonotype. The rearrangement joins TRBV20-1 to TRBJ2-7; D is possibly TRBD1 (6 bases). The CDR3 has 13 amino acids. CDR1 and CDR2 from the germline V gene are DFQATT and SNEGSKA (reference sequence). V was clipped by 6 bases and J by 2 bases, with 14 bases between them. This chain's CDR3 is CSAEGVGPYEQYF. CDR3 DNA sequence: TGCAGTGCCGAGGGGGTAGGTCCCTACGAGCAGTACTTC.

The gene calls are TRBV5-1 and TRBJ1-1, with D unresolved. V gave up 2 bases and J gave up 7 bases, with 9 bases separating them. There are 12 residues in the CDR3. In germline, CDR1 is SGHRS, CDR2 YFSETQ. CDR3 protein: CASSFGGNEAFF. The CDR3 DNA reads as TGCGCCAGCAGCTTTGGAGGGAATGAAGCTTTCTTT.

This clonotype was detected a few times. The J gene is TRBJ1-1, the V gene TRBV30; no clear D. Germline CDR1 is GTSNPN and CDR2 is SVGIG (reference sequence). V was cut by 4 bases and J by 6 bases, with 18 bases left in between. This CDR3 is built from 14 residues. The CDR3 sequence is CAWTTSGWVAEAFF. CDR3 in DNA: TGTGCCTGGACTACTTCCGGTTGGGTGGCTGAAGCTTTCTTT.

The chain combines TRBV6-5 with TRBJ2-1; 10 bases map to TRBD2. The CDR3 spans 16 residues. Germline-derived CDR1 and CDR2 are MNHEY and SVGAGI. V trimming: 0 bases; J trimming: 8 bases; junction bases outside the gene matches: 7. CDR3 region: CASSYSQRGGGYEQFF. The CDR3 nucleotides are TGTGCCAGCAGTTACTCCCAGCGGGGGGGCGGCTATGAGCAGTTCTTC.

This clonotype was detected many times. The chain couples TRBV7-9 to TRBJ1-5; 7 bases match TRBD1. J lost 0 bases, V lost 5 bases, and 10 bases had no gene match. The CDR3 totals 17 residues. Germline assignment: CDR1 SEHNR and CDR2 FQNEAQ (reference sequence). The DNA of the CDR3 is TGTGCCAGCAGCGTCGAGGAGGGGGCCTATAGCAATCAGCCCCAGCATTTT. Translation: CASSVEEGAYSNQPQHF.

This clonotype was detected a few times. The CDR3: CASRPRGGNTEAFF. In nucleotides, the CDR3 is TGTGCCAGCCGCCCTCGGGGGGGGAACACTGAAGCTTTCTTT. The genes are TRBV19 and TRBJ1-1; tentative D call: TRBD1 (5 bases). The CDR3 covers 14 residues. The germline CDR1 and CDR2 sequences are LNHDA and SQIVND (reference sequence). Trimming left V 9 bases short and J 1 base short, with 15 bases between.

Here the CDR3 reads CASNVTYTAKNIQYF. For the CDR3, the DNA is TGCGCCAGCAACGTGACTTATACGGCCAAAAACATTCAGTACTTC. The chain links TRBV5-1 to TRBJ2-4; D gene uncertain. Germline values: CDR1 SGHRS, CDR2 YFSETQ. The CDR3 loop spans 15 amino acids. Trimming stripped 6 bases from V and 1 base from J, with 14 bases between.

The chain couples TRBV12-3 or TRBV12-4 to TRBJ2-1, with 7 bases matching TRBD1. This CDR3 comprises 12 residues. J was trimmed by 12 bases and V by 1 base; bases with no gene match: 3. The CDR3 loop is CASSLDRQGQFF. The CDR3 bases are TGTGCCAGCAGTTTAGACAGACAGGGGCAGTTCTTC.

This clonotype was found many times. The genes are TRBV27 and TRBJ1-2; 10 positions agree with TRBD1. The ends lost 3 bases at V and 7 bases at J; junction bases unmatched: 11. Germline loops: CDR1 MNHEY, CDR2 SMNVEV (reference sequence). This CDR3 region has 16 residues. The CDR3 sequence: CASSLSGTGAGGGYTF. As DNA, the CDR3 is TGTGCCAGCAGTTTGTCCGGGACAGGGGCTGGTGGTGGCTACACCTTC.

This clonotype was found a few times. V usage is TRBV14 and J usage is TRBJ1-2; perhaps TRBD1 as D (6 bases). V dropped 4 bases and J dropped 7 bases, with 13 bases sitting between them. The CDR3 contains 13 residues. Looked up from germline, CDR1 is SGHDN and CDR2 is FVKESK. The chain's CDR3 is CASSLQGIVGYTF. The CDR3 nucleotides are TGTGCCAGCAGCCTACAGGGAATAGTTGGCTACACCTTC.